The rows below give T cell receptor beta chains drawn from one sample of a study of OX40 agonist ivuxolimab in advanced cancers. Only in-frame clones appear in the TCRdb table, and some are missing; sequencing was by immunoSEQ multiplex PCR. The profile shows tens of thousands of clones, approximately 79% of them singletons. The sample in question was CD4+ or CD8+ T cells sorted from blood, obtained in a trial of the OX40 agonist ivuxolimab. These receptor sequences come from an adult with an advanced solid tumor such as melanoma, head and neck, liver or kidney cancer. The CDR3 runs from the conserved cysteine through the conserved F or W. Fields, in order: V gene, CDR3 protein.

TRBV7-2 | CASSLRQQKTQYF
TRBV14 | CASSLSGITDTQYF
TRBV7-9 | CASSLLQSDGYTF
TRBV11-2 | CASSTTGGPYEQYF
TRBV2 | CASSEMGGRTNQPQHF
TRBV7-2 | CASSPRTGRNQPQHF
TRBV18 | CASSPGTEQYF
TRBV2 | CASSEGSGAYNEQFF
TRBV9 | CASSASQETQYF
TRBV7-7 | CASSLGTGDYTGELFF
TRBV5-1 | CASSGRLAGGGSYNEQFF
TRBV5-4 | CASSLGTSGTSSYNEQFF
TRBV30 | CAWSLILTEAFF
TRBV7-2 | CASSPNAGRPIELTDTQYF
TRBV18 | CASSPPVEGGEQFF
TRBV27 | CASSLSVLGDVNYGYTF
TRBV7-9 | CASSLAGGRPNTEAFF
TRBV7-9 | CASSFVSSYEQYF
TRBV4-3 | CASSQDSVTVGIGYGYTF
TRBV2 | CASTPDGVGETQYF
TRBV2 | CASSATSGYEETQYF
TRBV5-5 | CASSLATGNYGYTF
TRBV9 | CASSGSGQSNSPLHF
TRBV4-2 | CASSQRLGPSNEQFF
TRBV7-9 | CASSLPDSSGANVLTF
TRBV7-2 | CASSYGTHAGSFF
TRBV7-2 | CASSYTDTQYF
TRBV7-9 | CASTLRGEGYTF
TRBV5-6 | CASSSRTSGRAISTDTQYF
TRBV6-5 | CASRTSGSSYEQYF
TRBV5-1 | CASSGLADTGELFF
TRBV25-1 | CASSEGNQPQHF
TRBV19 | CASRETGFSSYNEQFF
TRBV30 | CAWSPRAGVVYNSPLHF
TRBV7-2 | CASSHDPTGVGYGYTF
TRBV2 | CASSERSGSPREQYF
TRBV5-1 | CASRDRDTEAFF
TRBV11-2 | CASSLVAQGEQYF
TRBV7-9 | CASSSGQTSYEQYF
TRBV7-2 | CASSMTGRASEAFF
TRBV19 | CASSDSSYEQYF
TRBV5-6 | CASSLDRAYEQYF
TRBV7-8 | CASSQGRVSNQPQHF